A selection of T cell receptor beta chains follows, all from one sample in a study of control samples from healthy donors and cancer patients. Here immunoSEQ multiplex PCR was the method, and the copy in TCRdb shows in-frame clones only, minus some. The profile shows some 140,000 clones, about 94% of them singletons. The source material was blood. The receptor set was obtained from a man aged 35 to 55 in good health. Each CDR3 is given with its conserved first and last residue. D genes are given only for firm matches. Expanded clones get a size class; other rows say once, few or many, or leave the size out.

d_call j_call v_call clone_size cdr3_nt cdr3_aa
TRBD1 TRBJ1-5 TRBV2 - TGTGCCAGCATGGTAAGGGGGCCCGGCAATCAGCCCCAGCATTTT CASMVRGPGNQPQHF
- TRBJ2-7 TRBV3-1/TRBV3-2 - TGTGCCAGCAGCCACCCGACTCCTGGGAGCTCCTACGAGCAGTACTTC CASSHPTPGSSYEQYF
TRBD1 TRBJ1-5 TRBV19 - TGTGCCAGTAGTATGTTGGACAGGGTGACTCAGCCCCAGCATTTT CASSMLDRVTQPQHF
TRBD2 TRBJ2-5 TRBV7-2 - TGTGCCAGCAGCTTAGGTGGGACTAGCGGGGGGAAGACCCAGTACTTC CASSLGGTSGGKTQYF
- TRBJ2-3 TRBV4-1 - TGCGCCAGCAGCCAAGTTCCGTCACGCGGTTCCACAGATACGCAGTATTTT CASSQVPSRGSTDTQYF
- TRBJ1-1 TRBV5-5 few TGTGCCAGCAGCCCGAAGGTAGAGGGCCTTGAAGCTTTCTTT CASSPKVEGLEAFF
- TRBJ1-1 TRBV7-9 - TGTGCCAGCAGCTGGATGAACACTGAAGCTTTCTTT CASSWMNTEAFF
TRBD1 TRBJ1-1 TRBV19 - TGTGCCACCAGGACAGGAGGGAACACTGAAGCTTTCTTT CATRTGGNTEAFF
TRBD1 TRBJ2-3 TRBV7-2 - TGTGCCAGCAGCGGGACAGTCGGGACGCAGTATTTT CASSGTVGTQYF
TRBD1 TRBJ2-7 TRBV11-2 once TGTGCCAGCAGCCGACTTCGCGGACAGGGAAACGAGCAGTACTTC CASSRLRGQGNEQYF
TRBD1 TRBJ1-1 TRBV28 - TGTGCCAGCAGTTTTAGGACAGGGCAAGCTTTCTTT CASSFRTGQAFF
- TRBJ1-1 TRBV5-1 - TGCGCCAGCAGCTTGGCCCCAGGGCTGAACACTGAAGCTTTCTTT CASSLAPGLNTEAFF
TRBD1 TRBJ1-2 TRBV27 - TGTGCCAGCAGCCGAGACAGGGGTAACTATGGCTACACCTTC CASSRDRGNYGYTF
- TRBJ2-7 TRBV6-2/TRBV6-3 - TGTGCCAGCAGTATTCTAGCCGAGCAGTACTTC CASSILAEQYF
- TRBJ2-3 TRBV30 - TGTGCCTGGAGTCTCACTGGAGGGGTACATACGCAGTATTTT CAWSLTGGVHTQYF
- TRBJ1-1 TRBV7-9 - TGTGCCAGCAGCGCCCAGGGAGGCATGAACACTGAAGCTTTCTTT CASSAQGGMNTEAFF
- TRBJ1-1 TRBV27 once TGTGCCAGCAGTTTTCGACTGAACACTGAAGCTTTCTTT CASSFRLNTEAFF
- TRBJ1-5 TRBV19 - TGTGCCAGTAGTGGGACGGCAGCCTCTAATCAGCCCCAGCATTTT CASSGTAASNQPQHF
- TRBJ1-3 TRBV30 - TGTGCCTGGAGTTTTCAGGGATTCTCTGGAAACACCATATATTTT CAWSFQGFSGNTIYF
- TRBJ1-6 TRBV6-1 - TGTGCCAGCAGTGAACGGGGCAGGAGCTCCTATAATTCACCCCTCCACTTT CASSERGRSSYNSPLHF
- TRBJ2-7 TRBV28 - TGTGCCAGCAGTCCCCCCTTCTCCTACGAGCAGTACTTC CASSPPFSYEQYF
TRBD1 TRBJ2-1 TRBV13 - TGTGCCAGCAGCCAGAACAGGGGGCGTGGGTTGGCCTACAATGAGCAGTTCTTC CASSQNRGRGLAYNEQFF
TRBD1 TRBJ2-7 TRBV5-8 - TGTGCCAGCAGCCACGGGCAGGGGGCTGAGCAGTACTTC CASSHGQGAEQYF
TRBD2 TRBJ2-5 TRBV24-1 - TGTGCCACCAGTGACCGGACTAGCGGGGAGACCCAGTACTTC CATSDRTSGETQYF
- TRBJ1-1 TRBV5-1 - TGCGCCAGCAGCCTAGTTCAGAGGGGGGGCACTGAAGCTTTCTTT CASSLVQRGGTEAFF
- TRBJ1-1 TRBV13 many TGTGCCAGCAGCTTCAGCGGTTCCGGCGGCACTGAAGCTTTCTTT CASSFSGSGGTEAFF
TRBD1 TRBJ1-3 TRBV6-1 - TGTGCCAGCAGTGAAGCCACAGGGGGAAGCCTAATAGGTTCTGGAAACACCATATATTTT CASSEATGGSLIGSGNTIYF
- TRBJ2-1 TRBV7-8 - TGTGCCAGCAGCTTAGACAGGGCTAGGGAGCAGTTCTTC CASSLDRAREQFF
- TRBJ1-4 TRBV5-4 - TGTGCCAGCAGCCCGGGGGGGGTCGCCGAAAAACTGTTTTTT CASSPGGVAEKLFF
TRBD1 TRBJ2-5 TRBV18 - TGTGCCAGCTCCCCCGGGACAGGGCAAGAGACCCAGTACTTC CASSPGTGQETQYF
- TRBJ1-1 TRBV27 - TGTGCCAGCAGTATAGGGGAGGAAACTGAAGCTTTCTTT CASSIGEETEAFF
- TRBJ2-7 TRBV5-1 - TGCGCCAGCAGCGAGGGGACACTGACCTACGAGCAGTACTTC CASSEGTLTYEQYF